A single sample gave rise to the 18 T cell receptor beta chains below, sequenced in a study of yellow fever vaccine responses in identical twins. MiXCR was run by TCRdb on the RT-PCR reads, yielding one entry per CDR3 protein. This sample has about 2,400 distinct CDR3 sequences; approximately 80% occur once, and the top ten carry around 5.7%. The sample here was T cells from blood (PBMCs), unsorted or a sorted subset (not recorded which), taken before or after yellow fever vaccination (not recorded which). The receptors come from a young woman who received the yellow fever vaccine.

The chain recombines TRBV16 with TRBJ2-7; TRBD2 matches at 7 bases. The germline V gene encodes CDR1 KGHSY and CDR2 FQNENV. J gave up 2 bases and V 2 bases, and 6 bases lay outside the gene matches. This CDR3 comprises 15 residues. CDR3 residues: CASSQVEGGPYEQYF. CDR3 DNA sequence: TGTGCCAGCAGCCAAGTCGAGGGAGGGCCCTACGAGCAGTACTTC.

The chain recombines TRBV13 with TRBJ2-5, with TRBD2 matching over 7 bases. Trimming took 8 bases from V and 1 from J; bases not matched to a gene: 13. The CDR3 extends over 16 amino acids. Germline CDR1 and CDR2: PRHDT and FYEKMQ (reference sequence). The CDR3 spells CASEPLAEPTQETQYF. CDR3 nucleotides: TGTGCCAGCGAACCCCTAGCGGAGCCTACCCAAGAGACCCAGTACTTC.

The chain couples TRBV7-9 to TRBJ1-1, with D possibly TRBD1 on 6 matching bases. The ends were cut back, 5 bases at V and 4 bases at J, with 14 bases in the middle. The length of the CDR3 is 14 residues. The germline CDR1 and CDR2 sequences are SEHNR and FQNEAQ (reference sequence). CDR3 nucleotides: TGTGCCAGCAGCCCCTCGGGGGCGAGCACTGAAGCTTTCTTT. Translation: CASSPSGASTEAFF.

The rearrangement uses TRBV11-1 and TRBJ2-1, with TRBD2 matching 11 bases. CDR1 SGHAT and CDR2 FQDESV come from the germline V gene (reference sequence). CDR3 length equals 15 residues. V dropped 7 bases and J dropped 3; count of bases not matched to a gene: 5. The CDR3 DNA follows: TGTGCCAGCATCACGACTAGCGGGAACTACAATGAGCAGTTCTTC. Its protein product is CASITTSGNYNEQFF. Full variable domain (outside the CDR3, taken from reference TRBV11-1 and TRBJ2-1): EAEVAQSPRYKITEKSQAVAFWCDPISGHATLYWYRQILGQGPELLVQFQDESVVDDSQLPKDRFSAERLKGVDSTLKIQPAELGDSAMYLCASITTSGNYNEQFFGPGTRLTVL.

CDR3 sequence reads: CASSLGHLNQPQHF. CDR3 DNA: TGTGCCAGCAGCTTGGGACACCTTAATCAGCCCCAGCATTTT. V usage is TRBV7-6 and J usage is TRBJ1-5; TRBD1 might be the D (6 bases). Germline lookup yields CDR1 SGHVS and CDR2 FNYEAQ. The V gene lost 3 bases and the J gene lost 4 bases, with 10 bases spanning the gap. The length of the CDR3 is 14 residues.

This chain joins TRBV11-3 and TRBJ2-1, with 8 nucleotides matching TRBD2. Germline V gives CDR1 SGHNT, CDR2 YENEEA. This CDR3 comprises 15 residues. Losses at the gene ends were 5 bases for V and 1 base for J; bases not matched to a gene: 4. The CDR3 DNA is TGTGCCAGCAGCCCGGGGACTAGTTCCTACAATGAGCAGTTCTTC. Its protein is CASSPGTSSYNEQFF.

This chain joins TRBV12-3 or TRBV12-4 and TRBJ2-1; TRBD2 is a possible D gene (5 bases). V lost 5 bases to trimming and J lost 9 bases, with 11 bases between them. The CDR3 has 12 residues. CDR3 in amino acids: CASSRGFGEQFF. DNA of the CDR3: TGTGCCAGCAGTCGAGGGTTTGGTGAGCAGTTCTTC.

The CDR3: CASSDSSNEQFF. The CDR3 DNA sequence: TGTGCCAGCAGTGACTCTTCCAATGAGCAGTTCTTC. The chain carries TRBV6-4 and TRBJ2-1, with no clear D. The CDR3 covers 12 residues. With 0 bases removed from V and 6 bases from J, the gap between germline ends came to 3 bases. Germline CDR1 MRHNA, CDR2 SNTAGT.

This clonotype was seen once. The chain combines TRBV3-1 with TRBJ2-3; 10 bases line up with TRBD2. The germline V gene has CDR1 LGHDT and CDR2 YNNKEL (reference sequence). V lost 7 bases and J lost 2; bases outside the gene matches: 3. This CDR3 is 14 amino acids long. This chain's CDR3 is CASKTSGATDTQYF. The CDR3 DNA is TGTGCCAGCAAAACTAGCGGGGCCACAGATACGCAGTATTTT.

The chain joins TRBV13 to TRBJ2-3; 8 nucleotides align to TRBD2. Germline CDR1 PRHDT, CDR2 FYEKMQ (reference sequence). With 7 bases clipped from V and 1 base from J, the junction kept 4 bases outside the gene matches. The CDR3 runs to 14 residues. The CDR3 region has the DNA TGTGCCAGCACTATACTAGCGGGCACAGATACGCAGTATTTT. Its protein product is CASTILAGTDTQYF.

For the CDR3, the DNA is TGTGCCAGCAGCCTACTGGCAATGAACACTGAAGCTTTCTTT. Its protein is CASSLLAMNTEAFF. The rearrangement links TRBV11-3 to TRBJ1-1, with no clear D. V shed 5 bases and J shed 0 bases, with 10 bases lying between them. This CDR3 spans 14 amino acids. Germline V lookup: CDR1 SGHNT, CDR2 YENEEA.

V gene TRBV18 combines with J gene TRBJ1-3; the D gene is possibly TRBD1 (5 bases). Trimming took 3 bases from V and 6 from J, leaving 9 bases between them. Germline CDR1 KGHSH, CDR2 LQKENI. The CDR3 contains 13 residues. CDR3 coding DNA: TGTGCCAGCTCACCGGGACTGATAAACACCATATATTTT. Its protein product is CASSPGLINTIYF.

The genes are TRBV28 and TRBJ1-6; D not certain. V was pared by 8 bases and J by 0 bases, with 11 bases between. This CDR3 comprises 15 residues. The V gene's germline CDR1 is MDHEN and CDR2 SYDVKM. The CDR3, as DNA: TGTGCCAGCCGTGAACAGAGCTCCTATAATTCACCCCTCCACTTT. This sequence encodes CASREQSSYNSPLHF.

CDR3 in DNA: TGTGCCATCAGTGACGGGACAGGGGGATCTGGAAACACCATATATTTT. Translating it yields CAISDGTGGSGNTIYF. This rearrangement joins TRBV10-3 to TRBJ1-3, with 11 bases matching TRBD1. CDR1 is ENHRY and CDR2 is SYGVKD in the germline V gene. CDR3 length: 16 residues. The ends lost 3 bases at V and 1 base at J; junction bases unmatched: 2.

This chain joins TRBV24-1 and TRBJ1-5; 7 bases fit TRBD1. V was pared by 5 bases and J by 0 bases, with 3 bases of the junction left unmatched. The CDR3 consists of 15 residues. The germline CDR1 and CDR2 sequences are KGHDR and SFDVKD. The CDR3 loop is CATSGDRDSNQPQHF. DNA for the CDR3: TGTGCCACCAGTGGGGACAGAGATAGCAATCAGCCCCAGCATTTT.

This clonotype was seen a handful of times. This chain links TRBV20-1 with TRBJ2-3, with 7 bases fitting TRBD1. Looked up from germline, CDR1 is DFQATT and CDR2 is SNEGSKA (reference sequence). J was trimmed by 2 bases and V by 6 bases; bases with no gene match: 5. The CDR3 has 13 residues. CDR3 amino acids: CSALGQNTDTQYF. CDR3 nucleotides: TGCAGTGCCTTGGGACAGAACACAGATACGCAGTATTTT.

The chain employs TRBV25-1 and TRBJ2-7; the match to TRBD1 covers 7 bases. Germline-derived CDR1 and CDR2 are MGHDK and SYGVNS. The CDR3 covers 13 residues. After removal of 5 bases from V and 4 bases from J, the junction contained 5 bases not matched to a gene. In DNA, the CDR3 is TGTGCCAGCAGTCCGCAGACAGGGTACGAGCAGTACTTC. It yields the protein CASSPQTGYEQYF.

V gene TRBV21-1 combines with J gene TRBJ1-6; the table calls TRBD1, which could not be checked here. TRBV21-1 represents a pseudogene. The CDR3 runs to 15 residues. Here the CDR3 DNA reads TGTGCCAGCAGCAAAGGACGCAGGGAGAATTCACCCCTCCACTTT. Translation: CASSKGRRENSPLHF.